The 23 T cell receptor beta chains below were found in one sample sequenced in a study of T cells of healthy individuals. TCRdb reprocessed the 5' RACE reads with MiXCR, giving one entry per CDR3 protein. The sample includes approximately 58,000 distinct CDR3 sequences, approximately 15% of them seen just once. The origin of the receptors is a human donor in good health.

The chain has TRBV7-2 and TRBJ2-3; 8 positions agree with TRBD2. This CDR3 region has 16 residues. Germline trimming cut 5 bases from V and 7 bases from J; bases unmatched to any gene: 14. CDR1 is SGHTA and CDR2 is FQGNSA in the germline V gene. CDR3 coding DNA: TGTGCCAGCAGCCTCGTAGCGGGATGGGGGTTGTATACGCAGTATTTT. Protein product: CASSLVAGWGLYTQYF.

This clonotype was counted at least ten times. The V call is TRBV28, the J call TRBJ2-7; TRBD1 agrees at 9 bases. CDR3 length: 18 residues. Trimming took 0 bases from V and 5 from J; bases not matched to a gene: 14. Germline CDR1 MDHEN, CDR2 SYDVKM. As DNA, the CDR3 is TGTGCCAGCAGTTTATGGGGCGCCAAGGGACAGGGAGGCCACGAGCAGTACTTC. It yields the protein CASSLWGAKGQGGHEQYF.

The V call is TRBV7-2, the J call TRBJ2-2; a weak D match, TRBD2 (5 bases). The V gene's germline CDR1 is SGHTA and CDR2 FQGNSA. Trimming left V 5 bases short and J 5 bases short, with 15 bases between. This CDR3 is 15 amino acids long. The CDR3, as DNA: TGTGCCAGCAGCGACTATGGATCCGGGACCGGGGAGCTGTTTTTT. Translating it yields CASSDYGSGTGELFF. Looking up the rest from reference TRBV7-2 and TRBJ2-2 gives the full variable domain: GAGVSQSPSNKVTEKGKDVELRCDPISGHTALYWYRQSLGQGLEFLIYFQGNSAPDKSGLPSDRFSAERTGGSVSTLTIQRTQQEDSAVYLCASSDYGSGTGELFFGEGSRLTVL.

This clonotype was counted ten times or more. This chain uses TRBV20-1 with TRBJ2-7; the match to TRBD2 covers 13 bases. The CDR3 is made up of 13 amino acids. Losses at the gene ends were 5 bases for V and 6 bases for J; bases not matched to a gene: 4. Per germline, CDR1 DFQATT and CDR2 SNEGSKA (reference sequence). The CDR3 bases are TGCAGTGCTGGACTAGCGGGAGCGGTCGAGCAGTACTTC. As protein: CSAGLAGAVEQYF.

The V and J genes are TRBV24-1 and TRBJ2-7; D gene ambiguous. The CDR3 runs 13 residues. The germline CDR1 and CDR2 sequences are KGHDR and SFDVKD. Trimming shortened V by 9 bases and J by 3 bases, and 14 bases separated the two germline ends. The CDR3 region is CATSRVNYYEQYF. The CDR3 DNA follows: TGTGCCACCTCTAGGGTAAACTACTACGAGCAGTACTTC.

This clonotype showed up just a few times. The J gene is TRBJ2-2, the V gene TRBV20-1; 9 positions agree with TRBD2. The CDR3 runs to 18 residues. Germline assignment: CDR1 DFQATT and CDR2 SNEGSKA (reference sequence). V lost 0 bases to trimming and J lost 1 base; unmatched junction nucleotides: 9. CDR3 in DNA: TGCAGTGCTAGAGATCTGCTAGCGGGAACCAAGAACACCGGGGAGCTGTTTTTT. As protein: CSARDLLAGTKNTGELFF.

This clonotype was seen more than once but under ten times. This chain joins TRBV25-1 and TRBJ2-3; TRBD1 matches at 7 bases. The V and J ends lost 0 bases and 3 bases, in that order; junction bases with no gene match: 3. The CDR3 is made up of 15 amino acids. Germline V gene data show CDR1 as MGHDK and CDR2 as SYGVNS. The CDR3 DNA reads TGTGCCAGCAGTGAATATACCAGGGGGACAGATACGCAGTATTTT. Its translation: CASSEYTRGTDTQYF.

This clonotype showed up just a few times. The rearrangement links TRBV3-1 to TRBJ2-5; 10 nucleotides align to TRBD2. The V gene's germline CDR1 is LGHDT and CDR2 YNNKEL (reference sequence). CDR3 size: 15 residues. V gave up 7 bases and J gave up 2 bases; unmatched junction bases: 7. CDR3 nucleotide sequence: TGTGCCAGCACCATAGCGGGGGGTCCTCAAGAGACCCAGTACTTC. As protein: CASTIAGGPQETQYF.

The table lists this clonotype with a few counts. CDR3 protein: CAIGQGTAGANVLTF. The CDR3 DNA is TGTGCCATCGGGCAGGGGACTGCTGGGGCCAACGTCCTGACTTTC. The V call is TRBV10-3, the J call TRBJ2-6; D could derive from TRBD1 or TRBD2 (6 bases each). Trimming pared 8 bases from V and 2 bases from J, leaving 13 bases between. This CDR3 is built from 15 residues. Looked up from germline, CDR1 is ENHRY and CDR2 is SYGVKD.

The sample holds many counts of this clonotype. The chain is built from TRBV19 and TRBJ2-3; no clear D. Trimming cost V 8 bases and J 2 bases, with 14 bases left between them. Germline V gene sequence: CDR1 LNHDA, CDR2 SQIVND (reference sequence). CDR3 size: 14 residues. The CDR3 sequence: CASANSGHTDTQYF. Here the CDR3 DNA reads TGTGCCAGTGCGAATTCGGGCCACACAGATACGCAGTATTTT.

This clonotype has only a few counts. The gene calls are TRBV20-1 and TRBJ1-1; the match to TRBD1 covers 7 bases. Trimming removed 3 bases from V and 0 bases from J; junction bases left unmatched: 13. Germline CDR1 is DFQATT and CDR2 is SNEGSKA (reference sequence). The CDR3 consists of 17 residues. The CDR3 coding sequence is TGCAGTGCTAGTGCTTGGACAGGAAATACTATGAACACTGAAGCTTTCTTT. The encoded protein is CSASAWTGNTMNTEAFF.

This chain connects TRBV19 to TRBJ2-1; D call uncertain. V lost 0 bases and J 6 bases, leaving 6 bases between the germline ends. CDR3 length: 13 amino acids. In germline, CDR1 is LNHDA, CDR2 SQIVND (reference sequence). The CDR3 protein is CASSIDRSNEQFF. In DNA form, the CDR3 reads TGTGCCAGTAGTATAGATAGAAGCAATGAGCAGTTCTTC. Based on the CDR3 plus reference TRBV19 and TRBJ2-1, the full variable domain is DGGITQSPKYLFRKEGQNVTLSCEQNLNHDAMYWYRQDPGQGLRLIYYSQIVNDFQKGDIAEGYSVSREKKESFPLTVTSAQKNPTAFYLCASSIDRSNEQFFGPGTRLTVL.

The V and J genes are TRBV29-1 and TRBJ2-3; D not resolved. Germline CDR1 reads SQVTM; CDR2 reads ANQGSEA. V lost 8 bases and J 8 bases, leaving 17 bases between the germline ends. The CDR3 has 12 amino acids. CDR3 protein: CSFRTVLGTQYF. The CDR3 DNA is TGCAGCTTCAGGACCGTTCTCGGTACGCAGTATTTT.

This clonotype was seen at least ten times. The chain links TRBV25-1 to TRBJ2-7; D is unresolved. Germline V CDR1 and CDR2: MGHDK, SYGVNS. V was shortened by 10 bases and J by 2 bases, with 6 bases between the two germline ends. This CDR3 spans 10 amino acids. The DNA for the CDR3 is TGTGCCACCCGGGCCTACGAGCAGTACTTC. Its protein product is CATRAYEQYF.

The sample holds a few counts of this clonotype. This chain joins TRBV18 and TRBJ2-2; 15 nucleotides line up with TRBD2. This CDR3 is built from 17 residues. The V segment lost 1 base and the J segment 4 bases; nucleotides outside the gene matches: 1. Germline-derived CDR1 and CDR2 are KGHSH and LQKENI. The DNA of the CDR3 is TGTGCCAGCTCACCACGGACTAGCGGGAGGGCCACCGGGGAGCTGTTTTTT. This sequence encodes CASSPRTSGRATGELFF.

This clonotype was seen ten or more times. Here the CDR3 DNA reads TGTGCCTGCCGACAGGCTAACTATGGCTACACCTTC. It translates to CACRQANYGYTF. The chain recombines TRBV30 with TRBJ1-2, with D possibly TRBD1 on 6 matching bases. Looked up from germline, CDR1 is GTSNPN and CDR2 is SVGIG (reference sequence). The CDR3 length is 12 residues. Trimming removed 6 bases from V and 0 bases from J, with 8 bases in between.

The chain joins TRBV5-1 to TRBJ1-1; the D gene is possibly TRBD1 (6 bases). The germline V and J ends were trimmed by 6 bases and 4 bases, with 16 bases remaining between them. From germline, CDR1 is SGHRS and CDR2 YFSETQ. The CDR3 is 14 amino acids. The CDR3: CASKRGSESTEAFF. The CDR3 nucleotides are TGCGCCAGCAAGAGGGGGAGCGAATCCACTGAAGCTTTCTTT.

The genes are TRBV30 and TRBJ2-1; the D is unclear. Germline CDR1 is GTSNPN and CDR2 is SVGIG (reference sequence). The length of the CDR3 is 11 residues. Trimming left V 0 bases short and J 8 bases short, with 5 bases between. CDR3 region: CAWSVLHEQFF. Here the CDR3 DNA reads TGTGCCTGGAGTGTACTCCATGAGCAGTTCTTC.

In this sample, this clonotype turned up many times. The chain is built from TRBV30 and TRBJ1-1, with D tentatively TRBD1 (5 bases). Between the trimmed V and J ends, which lost 5 bases and 6 bases, there was a span of 19 bases. Germline lookup yields CDR1 GTSNPN and CDR2 SVGIG (reference sequence). CDR3 length: 14 residues. CDR3 sequence reads: CAWCQGAGYSEAFF. Written as DNA, the CDR3 is TGTGCCTGGTGCCAAGGGGCGGGTTACTCTGAAGCTTTCTTT.

J is TRBJ1-4 and V is TRBV2, with 7 nucleotides matching TRBD1. In germline, CDR1 is SNHLY, CDR2 FYNNEI. V shed 6 bases, J shed 8 bases, and the junction held 18 bases outside the gene matches. CDR3 size: 17 residues. CDR3 sequence: CASSVTGAGPQGEKLFF. The CDR3 nucleotides read TGTGCCAGCAGCGTTACAGGGGCCGGACCCCAGGGGGAAAAACTGTTTTTT. The whole variable domain, remainder taken from reference TRBV2 and TRBJ1-4, is EPEVTQTPSHQVTQMGQEVILRCVPISNHLYFYWYRQILGQKVEFLVSFYNNEISEKSEIFDDQFSVERPDGSNFTLKIRSTKLEDSAMYFCASSVTGAGPQGEKLFFGSGTQLSVL.

This clonotype is medium-sized. The chain combines TRBV29-1 with TRBJ1-2; 8 bases line up with TRBD1. The CDR3 sequence is 15 residues long. The germline V gene has CDR1 SQVTM and CDR2 ANQGSEA. The ends lost 8 bases at V and 1 base at J; junction bases unmatched: 12. DNA for the CDR3: TGCAGCTCCCCTGGTGGGACAGGCCTTAACTATGGCTACACCTTC. It is translated as CSSPGGTGLNYGYTF.

This clonotype was counted many times. This sequence joins TRBV30 and TRBJ1-4; weak D call: TRBD1 (6 bases). CDR1 is GTSNPN, CDR2 SVGIG, per germline (reference sequence). V was trimmed by 3 bases and J by 4 bases, leaving 9 bases between them. CDR3 length: 13 amino acids. The CDR3 DNA follows: TGTGCCTGGAGACAGGGATATAATGAAAAACTGTTTTTT. Its protein product is CAWRQGYNEKLFF.

The sample holds many counts of this clonotype. The rearrangement joins TRBV6-6 to TRBJ2-3, with 15 bases fitting TRBD2. Trimming removed 6 bases from V and 1 base from J; junction bases left unmatched: 8. The CDR3 contains 18 residues. Germline V gene data show CDR1 as MNHNY and CDR2 as SVGAGI (reference sequence). The CDR3: CASRGGLAGGSGTDTQYF. CDR3 DNA sequence: TGTGCCAGCAGGGGGGGACTAGCGGGGGGTTCAGGCACAGATACGCAGTATTTT.